What follows are 9 T cell receptor beta chains derived from one specimen sequenced in a study of T cells in localized non-small cell lung cancer. TCRdb keeps only in-frame clones here, not all; method: immunoSEQ multiplex PCR. Of almost 65,000 clones in the sample, almost 90% were seen once. Here the sequenced sample was peripheral blood, taken before any cancer treatment. The receptors come from a woman aged 35 to 70 with stage I lung adenocarcinoma.

This chain joins TRBV4-3 and TRBJ2-7, with TRBD2 matching 7 bases. CDR3 size: 16 residues. The ends lost 0 bases at V and 2 bases at J; junction bases unmatched: 7. Germline CDR1 reads LGHNA; CDR2 reads YSLEER. The CDR3: CASSQDDSGNPYEQYF. CDR3 coding DNA: TGCGCCAGCAGCCAAGATGACAGCGGGAACCCCTACGAGCAGTACTTC.

This chain uses TRBV10-3 with TRBJ1-1; TRBD1 aligns across 8 bases. The CDR3 consists of 17 residues. Per germline, CDR1 ENHRY and CDR2 SYGVKD. Trimming cost V 0 bases and J 5 bases; bases outside gene matches: 11. The chain's CDR3 is CAISESGGTGRGTEAFF. For the CDR3, the DNA is TGTGCCATCAGTGAGTCGGGGGGGACAGGCCGAGGGACTGAAGCTTTCTTT.

The chain couples TRBV5-4 to TRBJ2-7, with TRBD1 matching 9 bases. CDR3 length: 16 residues. The ends lost 0 bases at V and 7 bases at J; junction bases unmatched: 11. The germline gives CDR1 SGHNT, CDR2 YYREEE (reference sequence). This CDR3 is CASSLETDRGNGEQYF. The CDR3 region has the DNA TGTGCCAGCAGCTTGGAAACGGACAGGGGTAACGGAGAGCAGTACTTC.

The table lists this clone with a count of one. An end of the junction does not agree with germline; a read error may underlie this. Other DNA variants within this sample encode the same CDR3. V gene TRBV29-1 combines with J gene TRBJ1-1; D is ambiguous. The CDR3 consists of 11 residues. Germline assignment: CDR1 SQVTM and CDR2 ANQGSEA. The CDR3 sequence is CSVQENTEAFF. CDR3 nucleotides: TGCAGCGTTCAAGAGAACACTGAAGCTTTCTTT.

This clone was detected only once. V usage is TRBV29-1 and J usage is TRBJ2-5, with a tentative D call TRBD1 (6 bases). The CDR3 is 12 residues long. The germline gives CDR1 SQVTM, CDR2 ANQGSEA. With 6 bases removed from V and 10 bases from J, the gap between germline ends came to 18 bases. CDR3 in amino acids: CSVDGQQPLQYF. CDR3 nucleotide sequence: TGCAGCGTGGATGGACAGCAGCCTCTCCAGTACTTC.

This chain joins TRBV6-5 and TRBJ2-1; perhaps TRBD2 as D (6 bases). Germline loops: CDR1 MNHEY, CDR2 SVGAGI. The CDR3 is 14 residues long. Between the trimmed V and J ends, which lost 4 bases and 5 bases, there was a span of 12 bases. The CDR3 reads CASSWRVTDNEQFF. CDR3 DNA: TGTGCCAGCAGTTGGAGGGTTACCGACAATGAGCAGTTCTTC.

This clone was seen only once. The V gene is TRBV6-5, the J gene TRBJ2-1; D assignment may be TRBD1 or TRBD2 (5 bases each). Germline values: CDR1 MNHEY, CDR2 SVGAGI. The CDR3 is 13 amino acids. V was clipped by 0 bases and J by 13 bases, with 13 bases between them. In DNA form, the CDR3 reads TGTGCCAGCAGTTACTCCCCTCGGGACCGTCAGTTCTTC. It codes for CASSYSPRDRQFF.

The chain uses TRBV7-2 and TRBJ2-1; 7 bases are a match to TRBD1. V lost 5 bases and J lost 6; bases outside the gene matches: 10. The CDR3 covers 15 residues. Per germline, CDR1 SGHTA and CDR2 FQGNSA. CDR3 sequence (DNA): TGTGCCAGCAGCGCAGGGGGAGAGCTGATCAATGAGCAGTTCTTC. Translation gives CASSAGGELINEQFF.

The gene calls are TRBV5-5 and TRBJ2-3; D may match TRBD1 or TRBD2 (5 bases each). CDR3 length equals 14 residues. V was trimmed by 5 bases and J by 4 bases, leaving 14 bases between them. CDR1 is SGHKS and CDR2 is YYEKEE in the germline V gene (reference sequence). CDR3 DNA sequence: TGTGCCAGCAGTTTACAGGTGGGAGCAGATACGCAGTATTTT. Its protein is CASSLQVGADTQYF.